This entry lists 8 T cell receptor beta chains sequenced from one sample in a study of T-cell reconstitution after alpha-beta-depleted transplantation in children. Preparation of the TCRbeta library was carried out with unique molecular identifiers. TCRdb itself ran the PCR reads through MiXCR, one entry per CDR3 protein. The sample contains around 200,000 distinct CDR3 sequences, under 20% of which appear only once. The sequencing here drew on PBMCs, mostly from graft donor cells, taken 360 days after TCRalphabeta/CD19-depleted stem cell transplant. Receptor source: a male patient aged 2-9 years who had a stem cell transplant for acute lymphoblastic leukemia, so the T cells may come from the graft donor.

This clonotype was counted a few times. V and J are TRBV11-2 and TRBJ2-1; no definite D call. Deletions cut 5 bases from V and 9 bases from J, with 8 bases between. Germline V lookup: CDR1 SGHAT, CDR2 FQNNGV. CDR3 length: 11 amino acids. The CDR3 reads CASSPAREQFF. The CDR3 nucleotides read TGTGCCAGCAGCCCCGCCCGTGAGCAGTTCTTC. The whole variable domain, filled in from reference TRBV11-2 and TRBJ2-1, reads EAGVAQSPRYKIIEKRQSVAFWCNPISGHATLYWYQQILGQGPKLLIQFQNNGVVDDSQLPKDRFSAERLKGVDSTLKIQPAKLEDSAVYLCASSPAREQFFGPGTRLTVL.

The V and J genes are TRBV11-2 and TRBJ2-5; D may match TRBD1 or TRBD2 (5 bases each). Trimming shortened V by 5 bases and J by 0 bases, and 13 bases separated the two germline ends. Germline-derived CDR1 and CDR2 are SGHAT and FQNNGV. CDR3 length equals 15 residues. The DNA of the CDR3 is TGTGCCAGCAGCAAAGGGACCGATGACCAAGAGACCCAGTACTTC. Its translation: CASSKGTDDQETQYF.

This clonotype occurred a few times. The genes are TRBV12-3 or TRBV12-4 and TRBJ1-1; D not resolved. Between the trimmed V and J ends, which lost 6 bases and 1 base, there was a span of 12 bases. The CDR3 totals 14 residues. This chain's CDR3 is CASREWRQNTEAFF. Written as DNA, the CDR3 is TGTGCCAGCAGGGAATGGCGCCAGAACACTGAAGCTTTCTTT.

This clonotype was picked up many times. In DNA form, the CDR3 reads TGCAGCGGCGGCGAGTATGAGCAGTTCTTC. It codes for CSGGEYEQFF. This rearrangement joins TRBV29-1 to TRBJ2-1; D remains unclear. The CDR3 extends over 10 amino acids. V was shortened by 7 bases and J by 8 bases, with 9 bases between the two germline ends. Looked up from germline, CDR1 is SQVTM and CDR2 is ANQGSEA.

The chain combines TRBV5-1 with TRBJ1-4; no firm D call. Trimming took 4 bases from V and 9 from J, leaving 19 bases between them. The germline V gene encodes CDR1 SGHRS and CDR2 YFSETQ. The CDR3 extends over 15 amino acids. The CDR3 DNA follows: TGCGCCAGCAGCCCGGACGCCGGGCCAAGGAAAAAACTGTTTTTT. Protein product: CASSPDAGPRKKLFF.

The J gene is TRBJ2-5, the V gene TRBV12-3 or TRBV12-4; 12 positions agree with TRBD1. The CDR3 is 16 amino acids. V was pared by 2 bases and J by 4 bases, with 5 bases of the junction left unmatched. CDR3 amino acids: CASSLRDRGQGETQYF. CDR3 sequence (DNA): TGTGCCAGCAGTTTAAGGGACAGGGGGCAGGGAGAGACCCAGTACTTC.

The chain has TRBV4-3 and TRBJ2-7, with D unresolved. V shed 0 bases and J shed 1 base, with 10 bases lying between them. Germline CDR1 and CDR2: LGHNA and YSLEER. The CDR3 is made up of 15 amino acids. CDR3 sequence (DNA): TGCGCCAGCAGCCAAGATCTACGCGCGTCCTACGAGCAGTACTTC. Its translation is CASSQDLRASYEQYF.

CDR3 DNA sequence: TGTGCCAGCAGATTCGACCGGCCCGGGGAGCTGTTTTTT. Its protein product is CASRFDRPGELFF. This chain uses TRBV6-1 with TRBJ2-2; no firm D call. V lost 6 bases to trimming and J lost 6 bases, with 11 bases between them. The germline gives CDR1 MNHNS, CDR2 SASEGT. CDR3 length equals 13 residues.